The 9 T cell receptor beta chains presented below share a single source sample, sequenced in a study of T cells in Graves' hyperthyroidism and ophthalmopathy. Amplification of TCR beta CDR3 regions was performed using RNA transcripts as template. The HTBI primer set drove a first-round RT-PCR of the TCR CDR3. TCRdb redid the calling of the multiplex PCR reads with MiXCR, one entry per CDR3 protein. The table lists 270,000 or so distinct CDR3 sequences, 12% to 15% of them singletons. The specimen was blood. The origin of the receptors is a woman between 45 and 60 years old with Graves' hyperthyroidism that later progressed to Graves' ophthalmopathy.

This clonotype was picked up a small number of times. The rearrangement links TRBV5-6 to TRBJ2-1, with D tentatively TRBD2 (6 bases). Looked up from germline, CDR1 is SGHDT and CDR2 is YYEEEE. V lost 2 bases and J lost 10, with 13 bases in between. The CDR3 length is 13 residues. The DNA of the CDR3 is TGTGCCAGCAGCTTTCTTACTAGCAGCGAGCAGTTCTTC. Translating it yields CASSFLTSSEQFF.

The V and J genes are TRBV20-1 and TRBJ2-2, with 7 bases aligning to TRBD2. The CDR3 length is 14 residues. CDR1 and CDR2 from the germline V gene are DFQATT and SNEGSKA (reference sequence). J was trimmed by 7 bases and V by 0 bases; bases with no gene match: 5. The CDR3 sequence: CSARERETIGELFF. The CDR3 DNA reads TGCAGTGCTAGAGAGCGGGAGACGATCGGGGAGCTGTTTTTT.

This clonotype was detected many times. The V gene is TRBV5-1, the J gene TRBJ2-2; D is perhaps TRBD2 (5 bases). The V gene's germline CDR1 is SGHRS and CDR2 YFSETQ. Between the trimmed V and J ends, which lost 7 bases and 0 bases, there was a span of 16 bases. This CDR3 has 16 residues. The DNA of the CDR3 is TGCGCCAGCCAGATTTGGGAGAATGCGAACACCGGGGAGCTGTTTTTT. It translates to CASQIWENANTGELFF.

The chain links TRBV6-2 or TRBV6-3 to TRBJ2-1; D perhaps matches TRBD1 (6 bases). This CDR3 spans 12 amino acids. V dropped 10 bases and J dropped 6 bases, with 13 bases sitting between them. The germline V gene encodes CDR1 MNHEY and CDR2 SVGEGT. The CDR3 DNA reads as TGTGCCACCTCGGACAGCCTCAATGAGCAGTTCTTC. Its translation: CATSDSLNEQFF.

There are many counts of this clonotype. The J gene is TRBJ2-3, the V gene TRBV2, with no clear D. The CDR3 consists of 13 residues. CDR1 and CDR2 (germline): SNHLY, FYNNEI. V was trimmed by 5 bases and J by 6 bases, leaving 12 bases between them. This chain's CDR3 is CASSIALRDTQYF. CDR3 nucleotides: TGTGCCAGCAGTATAGCCCTGCGCGATACGCAGTATTTT.

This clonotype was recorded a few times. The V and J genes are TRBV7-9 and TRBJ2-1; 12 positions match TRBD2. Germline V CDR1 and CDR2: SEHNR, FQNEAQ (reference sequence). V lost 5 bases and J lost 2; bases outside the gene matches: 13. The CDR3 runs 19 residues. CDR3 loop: CASSEKPGTSGPAYNEQFF. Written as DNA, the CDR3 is TGTGCCAGCAGCGAGAAACCCGGGACTAGCGGGCCTGCCTACAATGAGCAGTTCTTC.

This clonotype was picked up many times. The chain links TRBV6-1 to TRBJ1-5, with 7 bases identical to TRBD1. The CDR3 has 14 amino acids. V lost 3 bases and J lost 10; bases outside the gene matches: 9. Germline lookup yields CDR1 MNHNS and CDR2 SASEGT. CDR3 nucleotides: TGTGCCAGCAGTGAGAGACAGGGCCTTTTACCCCAGCATTTT. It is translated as CASSERQGLLPQHF.

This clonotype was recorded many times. Here the CDR3 reads CASRPPGSIYEQYF. Written as DNA, the CDR3 is TGTGCCAGCAGACCGCCCGGGAGCATTTACGAGCAGTACTTC. The J gene is TRBJ2-7, the V gene TRBV27; a weak D match, TRBD2 (6 bases). The germline gives CDR1 MNHEY, CDR2 SMNVEV (reference sequence). CDR3 length: 14 residues. Trimming shortened V by 6 bases and J by 4 bases, and 16 bases separated the two germline ends.

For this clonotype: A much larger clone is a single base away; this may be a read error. The CDR3 is CASSNPTGANTEAFF. The DNA for the CDR3 is TGTGCCAGCAGCAACCCGACAGGCGCGAACACTGAAGCTTTCTTT. The gene calls are TRBV7-3 and TRBJ1-1; maybe TRBD1 (6 bases). The V and J ends lost 5 bases and 1 base respectively, with 14 bases between them. The CDR3 runs to 15 residues. Germline V gene sequence: CDR1 SGHTA, CDR2 FQGTGA.